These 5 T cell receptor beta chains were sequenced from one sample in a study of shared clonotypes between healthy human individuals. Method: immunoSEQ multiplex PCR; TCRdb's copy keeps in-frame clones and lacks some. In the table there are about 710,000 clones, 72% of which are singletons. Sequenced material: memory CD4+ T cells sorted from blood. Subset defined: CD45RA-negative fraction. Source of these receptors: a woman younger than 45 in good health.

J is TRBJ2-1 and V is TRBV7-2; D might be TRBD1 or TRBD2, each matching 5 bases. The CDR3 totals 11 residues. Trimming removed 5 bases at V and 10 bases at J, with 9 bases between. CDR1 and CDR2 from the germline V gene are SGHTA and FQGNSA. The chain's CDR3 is CASSAWGEQFF. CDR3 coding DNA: TGTGCCAGCAGCGCCTGGGGGGAGCAGTTCTTC.

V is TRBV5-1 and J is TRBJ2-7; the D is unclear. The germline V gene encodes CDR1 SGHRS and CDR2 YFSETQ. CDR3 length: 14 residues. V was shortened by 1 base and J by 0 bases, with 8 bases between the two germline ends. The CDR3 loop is CASSLRPNSYEQYF. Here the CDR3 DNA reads TGCGCCAGCAGCTTGAGACCCAACTCCTACGAGCAGTACTTC.

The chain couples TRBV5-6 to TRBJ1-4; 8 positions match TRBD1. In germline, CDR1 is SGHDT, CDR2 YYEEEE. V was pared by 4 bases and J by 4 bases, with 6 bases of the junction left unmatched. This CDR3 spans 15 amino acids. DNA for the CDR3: TGTGCCAGCAGCCTCCGGACAGGGTTTAATGAAAAACTGTTTTTT. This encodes CASSLRTGFNEKLFF.

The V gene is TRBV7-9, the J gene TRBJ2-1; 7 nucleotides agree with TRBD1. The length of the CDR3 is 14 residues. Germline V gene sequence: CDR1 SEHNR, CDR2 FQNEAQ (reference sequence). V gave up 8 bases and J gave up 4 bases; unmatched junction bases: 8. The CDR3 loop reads CASAGQANYNEQFF. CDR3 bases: TGTGCCAGCGCCGGACAGGCAAATTACAATGAGCAGTTCTTC. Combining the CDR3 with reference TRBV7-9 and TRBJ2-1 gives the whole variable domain DTGVSQNPRHKITKRGQNVTFRCDPISEHNRLYWYRQTLGQGPEFLTYFQNEAQLEKSRLLSDRFSAERPKGSFSTLEIQRTEQGDSAMYLCASAGQANYNEQFFGPGTRLTVL.

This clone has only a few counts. The CDR3 sequence: CASSYEGLHGYTF. Here the CDR3 DNA reads TGTGCCAGCAGTTATGAAGGTTTGCATGGCTACACCTTC. The V gene is TRBV6-6, the J gene TRBJ1-2; D is unresolved. Germline V lookup: CDR1 MNHNY, CDR2 SVGAGI (reference sequence). This CDR3 contains 13 residues. Between the trimmed V and J ends, which lost 3 bases and 6 bases, there was a span of 11 bases.